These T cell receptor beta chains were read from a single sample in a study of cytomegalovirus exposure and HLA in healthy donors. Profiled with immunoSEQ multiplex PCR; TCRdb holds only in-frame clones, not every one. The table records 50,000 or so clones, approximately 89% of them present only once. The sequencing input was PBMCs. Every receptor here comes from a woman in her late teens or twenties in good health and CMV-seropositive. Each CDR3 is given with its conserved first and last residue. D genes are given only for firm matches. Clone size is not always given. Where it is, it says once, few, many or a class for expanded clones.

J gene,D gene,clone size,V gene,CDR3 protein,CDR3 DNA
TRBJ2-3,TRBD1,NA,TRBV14,CASSKPSGGGTDTQYF,TGTGCCAGCAGCAAACCTTCAGGGGGCGGCACAGATACGCAGTATTTT
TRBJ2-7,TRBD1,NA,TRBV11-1,CASSLDRGSYEQYF,TGTGCCAGCAGTCTGGACAGGGGCTCCTACGAGCAGTACTTC
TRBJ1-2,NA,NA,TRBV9,CASSVSPDREDGYTF,TGTGCCAGCAGCGTATCGCCGGACAGAGAAGATGGCTACACCTTC
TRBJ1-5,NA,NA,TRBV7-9,CASSPEGGQPQHF,TGTGCCAGCAGCCCCGAAGGAGGGCAGCCCCAGCATTTT
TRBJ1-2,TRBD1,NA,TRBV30,CACKTGGEGNYGYTF,TGTGCCTGCAAGACAGGGGGAGAAGGAAACTATGGCTACACCTTC
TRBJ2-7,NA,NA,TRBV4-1,CASSQEGARAYEQYF,TGCGCCAGCAGCCAAGAAGGGGCCCGCGCTTACGAGCAGTACTTC
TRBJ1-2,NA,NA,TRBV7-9,CASSLAGAGPVPDTF,TGTGCCAGCAGCTTAGCGGGGGCAGGACCAGTTCCTGACACCTTC
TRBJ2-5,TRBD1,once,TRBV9,CASSVGRTGYETQYF,TGTGCCAGCAGCGTAGGCAGGACAGGATATGAGACCCAGTACTTC
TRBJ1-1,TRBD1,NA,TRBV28,CASSWDRVSNTEAFF,TGTGCCAGCAGTTGGGACAGGGTTTCGAACACTGAAGCTTTCTTT
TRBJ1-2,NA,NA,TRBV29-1,CSVVSVLKGDYGYTF,TGCAGCGTTGTTTCCGTCCTTAAAGGAGACTATGGCTACACCTTC
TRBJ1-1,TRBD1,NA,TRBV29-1,CSVETGTGTTEAFF,TGCAGCGTCGAAACGGGGACAGGGACCACTGAAGCTTTCTTT
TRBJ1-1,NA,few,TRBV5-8,CASSPKGPTGPTEAFF,TGTGCCAGCAGCCCTAAGGGGCCCACAGGTCCCACTGAAGCTTTCTTT
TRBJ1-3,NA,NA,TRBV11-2,CASRPGGGSTGNTIYF,TGTGCCAGCAGGCCTGGGGGGGGGTCGACTGGAAACACCATATATTTT
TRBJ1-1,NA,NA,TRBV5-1,CASSLAGKRDTEAFF,TGCGCCAGCAGCTTGGCCGGGAAAAGGGACACTGAAGCTTTCTTT
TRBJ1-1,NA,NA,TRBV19,CASSPGLMNTEAFF,TGTGCCAGTAGTCCGGGACTGATGAACACTGAAGCTTTCTTT
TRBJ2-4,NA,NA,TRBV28,CASRPGGAKNIQYF,TGTGCCAGCAGGCCAGGGGGGGCCAAAAACATTCAGTACTTC
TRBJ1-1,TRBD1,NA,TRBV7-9,CASIQGAGCRGTEAFF,TGTGCCAGCATTCAGGGGGCGGGGTGTCGAGGAACTGAAGCTTTCTTT
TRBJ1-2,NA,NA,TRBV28,CASSLGHNYGYTF,TGTGCCAGCAGTCTCGGACACAACTATGGCTACACCTTC
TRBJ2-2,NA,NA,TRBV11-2,CASTSLGTGELFF,TGTGCCAGCACCTCCCTAGGAACCGGGGAGCTGTTTTTT
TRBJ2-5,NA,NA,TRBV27,CASSFVAGQETQYF,TGTGCCAGCAGTTTTGTAGCCGGGCAAGAGACCCAGTACTTC
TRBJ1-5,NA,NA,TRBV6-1,CASQFAVYQPQHF,TGTGCCAGCCAATTCGCGGTTTATCAGCCCCAGCATTTT
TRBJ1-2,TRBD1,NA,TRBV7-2,CASSLQTGDGYTF,TGTGCCAGCAGCCTACAGACAGGGGACGGCTACACCTTC
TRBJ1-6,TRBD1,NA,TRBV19,CASSRAPTGENSPLHF,TGTGCCAGTAGTAGGGCCCCGACAGGGGAGAATTCACCCCTCCACTTT
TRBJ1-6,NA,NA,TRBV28,CASSSGLGSPLHF,TGTGCCAGCAGTTCAGGACTGGGGTCACCCCTCCACTTT
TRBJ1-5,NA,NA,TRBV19,CATQPVPVNSNQPQHF,TGTGCCACCCAACCCGTCCCGGTTAATAGCAATCAGCCCCAGCATTTT
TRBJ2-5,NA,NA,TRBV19,CASSIEVAKGETQYF,TGTGCCAGTAGTATAGAAGTAGCGAAGGGAGAGACCCAGTACTTC
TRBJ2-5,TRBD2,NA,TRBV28,CASSLRLAETQYF,TGTGCCAGCAGTTTGAGACTAGCGGAGACCCAGTACTTC
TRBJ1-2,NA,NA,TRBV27,CASSSQGYLDGYTF,TGTGCCAGCAGTTCCCAGGGGTATCTGGACGGCTACACCTTC
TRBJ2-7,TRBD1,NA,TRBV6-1,CASSETGQELSYEQYF,TGTGCCAGCAGTGAAACGGGACAGGAACTCTCCTACGAGCAGTACTTC
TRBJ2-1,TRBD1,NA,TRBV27,CASSLQGVNEQFF,TGTGCCAGCAGTCTCCAGGGGGTCAATGAGCAGTTCTTC
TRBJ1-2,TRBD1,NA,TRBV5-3,CASSFTAGGWNGYTF,TGTGCCAGCAGCTTTACGGCAGGGGGGTGGAATGGCTACACCTTC
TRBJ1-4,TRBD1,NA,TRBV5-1,CASSAGQGVTNEKLFF,TGCGCCAGCAGTGCCGGACAGGGGGTGACTAATGAAAAACTGTTTTTT
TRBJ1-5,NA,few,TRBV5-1,CASSPGQSNQPQHF,TGCGCCAGCAGCCCAGGACAGTCCAATCAGCCCCAGCATTTT